The 9 T cell receptor beta chains below were found in one sample sequenced in a study of blood T cell repertoires in COVID-19. The assay was immunoSEQ multiplex PCR, and TCRdb's table has in-frame clones only and misses some. This table has roughly 86,000 clones, more than 75% appearing once. Sequencing was carried out using peripheral blood. Every receptor here comes from a man aged 35-49 years with acute or convalescent COVID-19.

The chain carries TRBV2 and TRBJ2-1; the match to TRBD1 covers 7 bases. Trimming took 9 bases from V and 4 from J; bases not matched to a gene: 9. Looked up from germline, CDR1 is SNHLY and CDR2 is FYNNEI. This CDR3 contains 14 residues. The CDR3 DNA is TGTGCCAGACGATTGAGGGGGCCGTACAATGAGCAGTTCTTC. The encoded protein is CARRLRGPYNEQFF.

This chain joins TRBV11-2 and TRBJ1-5, with a possible D match to TRBD1 (5 bases). Germline lookup yields CDR1 SGHAT and CDR2 FQNNGV. The CDR3 consists of 15 residues. Trimming took off 3 bases at V and 7 bases at J, with 16 bases between the two ends. CDR3 in DNA: TGTGCCAGCAGCTTCGATTCTCAGGGCTACCAGCCCCAGCATTTT. The encoded protein is CASSFDSQGYQPQHF.

On this clone itself: The CDR3 carries no conserved terminal phenylalanine or tryptophan, so it likely arises from a read error. It is unclear where the CDR3 begins or ends on the DNA, so no DNA is shown, and the CDR3 is as TCRdb lists it. The chain has TRBV7-6 and TRBJ1-6; TRBD1 was called by the table and not checked on the DNA. The CDR3 adds up to 11 amino acids, both ends counted. Germline-derived CDR1 and CDR2 are SGHVS and FNYEAQ. CDR3 region: CASSRNLGQLV.

CDR3 sequence: CASGPTGAYETQYF. CDR3 coding DNA: TGTGCCAGTGGCCCAACGGGAGCTTATGAGACCCAGTACTTC. The rearrangement joins TRBV19 to TRBJ2-5; tentatively, D is TRBD2 (6 bases). The V end was cut by 8 bases, the J end by 5 bases, with 18 bases between. The CDR3 sequence is 14 residues long. Per germline, CDR1 LNHDA and CDR2 SQIVND (reference sequence).

The rearrangement joins TRBV7-7 to TRBJ2-1, with 10 bases lining up with TRBD2. The CDR3 runs 14 residues. The V gene end was trimmed by 3 bases and the J gene end by 6 bases; junction bases not matched to a gene: 2. CDR1 is SSHAT and CDR2 is FNYEAQ in the germline V gene (reference sequence). CDR3 region: CASSLIAGGNEQFF. CDR3 DNA sequence: TGTGCCAGCAGCTTGATAGCGGGAGGCAATGAGCAGTTCTTC.

This clone was observed many times. The chain carries TRBV29-1 and TRBJ2-1; 7 nucleotides match TRBD2. Germline loops: CDR1 SQVTM, CDR2 ANQGSEA. This CDR3 has 11 residues. CDR3 nucleotides: TGCAGGGTAGGCGGGGGCAATGAGCAGTTCTTC. It yields the protein CRVGGGNEQFF.

V and J are TRBV5-1 and TRBJ2-2; the D gene is possibly TRBD1 (5 bases). Between the trimmed V and J ends, which lost 1 base and 3 bases, there was a span of 13 bases. Germline V gives CDR1 SGHRS, CDR2 YFSETQ. The CDR3 loop spans 16 amino acids. The CDR3 reads CASSLRSQGDTGELFF. CDR3 in DNA: TGCGCCAGCAGCTTGAGGAGCCAGGGCGACACCGGGGAGCTGTTTTTT.

The V gene is TRBV4-3, the J gene TRBJ1-1; D is uncertain. CDR3 length: 14 amino acids. CDR1 LGHNA and CDR2 YSLEER come from the germline V gene. V was shortened by 1 base and J by 7 bases, with 13 bases between the two germline ends. For the CDR3, the DNA is TGCGCCAGCAGCCAAGGGCATAGGGAGGATGAAGCTTTCTTT. The encoded protein is CASSQGHREDEAFF.

V usage is TRBV6-2 or TRBV6-3 and J usage is TRBJ2-4, with D uncertain. From germline, CDR1 is MNHEY and CDR2 SVGEGT. This CDR3 is 16 amino acids long. V gave up 4 bases and J gave up 0 bases, with 13 bases separating them. The CDR3 DNA reads as TGTGCCAGCAGTTCCCAGACACAGCTAGCCAAAAACATTCAGTACTTC. This codes for CASSSQTQLAKNIQYF.